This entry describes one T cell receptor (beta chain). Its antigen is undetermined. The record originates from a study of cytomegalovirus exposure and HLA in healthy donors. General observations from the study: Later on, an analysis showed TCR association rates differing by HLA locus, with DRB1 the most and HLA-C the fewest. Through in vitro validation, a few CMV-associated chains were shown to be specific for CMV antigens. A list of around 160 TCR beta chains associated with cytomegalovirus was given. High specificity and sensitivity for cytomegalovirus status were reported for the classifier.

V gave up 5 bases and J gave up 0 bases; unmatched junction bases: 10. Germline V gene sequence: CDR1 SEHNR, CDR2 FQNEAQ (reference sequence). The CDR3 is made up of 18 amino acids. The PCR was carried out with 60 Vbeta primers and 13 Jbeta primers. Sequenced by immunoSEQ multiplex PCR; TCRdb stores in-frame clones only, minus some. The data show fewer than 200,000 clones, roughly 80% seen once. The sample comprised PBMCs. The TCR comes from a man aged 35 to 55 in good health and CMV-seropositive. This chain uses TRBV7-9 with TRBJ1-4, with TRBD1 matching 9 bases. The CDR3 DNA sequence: TGTGCCAGCAGCCCCCTGGACAGGGGCTCCTCAACTAATGAAAAACTGTTTTTT. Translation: CASSPLDRGSSTNEKLFF.